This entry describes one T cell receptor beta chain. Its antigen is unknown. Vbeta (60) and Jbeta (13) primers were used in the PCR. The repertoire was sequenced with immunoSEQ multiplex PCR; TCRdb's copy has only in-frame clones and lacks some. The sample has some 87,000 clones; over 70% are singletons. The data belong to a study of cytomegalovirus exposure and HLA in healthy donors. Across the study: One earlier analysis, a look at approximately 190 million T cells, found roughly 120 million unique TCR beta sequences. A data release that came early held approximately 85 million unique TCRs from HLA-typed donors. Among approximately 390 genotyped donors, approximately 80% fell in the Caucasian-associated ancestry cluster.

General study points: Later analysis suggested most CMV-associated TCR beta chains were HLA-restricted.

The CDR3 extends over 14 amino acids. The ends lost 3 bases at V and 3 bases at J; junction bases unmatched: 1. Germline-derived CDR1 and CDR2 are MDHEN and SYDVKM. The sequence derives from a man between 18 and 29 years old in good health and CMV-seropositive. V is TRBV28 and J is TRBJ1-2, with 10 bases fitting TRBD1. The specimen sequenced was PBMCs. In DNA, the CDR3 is TGTGCCAGCAGTTTTGGGACAGGGGACTATGGCTACACCTTC. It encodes CASSFGTGDYGYTF.